The clone carrying this T cell receptor (beta chain) was recorded only once. The data were obtained in a study of shared clonotypes between healthy human individuals. As for the study in general: Aged between 18 and 49, the donors were a couple of women and three men.

The table came from immunoSEQ multiplex PCR; TCRdb's copy has only in-frame clones and leaves some out. Of around 690,000 clones in the sample, less than 95% were seen once. The sample taken for sequencing was memory CD8+ T cells from PBMCs. Subset defined: CD45RO+ cells pooled with CCR7-negative TemRA cells. This clonotype was sampled from a young man in good health. Some clones in this sample may be carry-over from other donors' samples.

The CDR3 DNA reads TGTGCCAGCAGCTTGGTGAACCTGCCTGCCGAGCAGTACTTC. This codes for CASSLVNLPAEQYF. This rearrangement joins TRBV5-8 to TRBJ2-7; D gene uncertain. CDR1 and CDR2 (germline): SGHTS, YDEGEE. The V and J ends lost 0 bases and 6 bases respectively, with 13 bases between them. This CDR3 region has 14 residues.